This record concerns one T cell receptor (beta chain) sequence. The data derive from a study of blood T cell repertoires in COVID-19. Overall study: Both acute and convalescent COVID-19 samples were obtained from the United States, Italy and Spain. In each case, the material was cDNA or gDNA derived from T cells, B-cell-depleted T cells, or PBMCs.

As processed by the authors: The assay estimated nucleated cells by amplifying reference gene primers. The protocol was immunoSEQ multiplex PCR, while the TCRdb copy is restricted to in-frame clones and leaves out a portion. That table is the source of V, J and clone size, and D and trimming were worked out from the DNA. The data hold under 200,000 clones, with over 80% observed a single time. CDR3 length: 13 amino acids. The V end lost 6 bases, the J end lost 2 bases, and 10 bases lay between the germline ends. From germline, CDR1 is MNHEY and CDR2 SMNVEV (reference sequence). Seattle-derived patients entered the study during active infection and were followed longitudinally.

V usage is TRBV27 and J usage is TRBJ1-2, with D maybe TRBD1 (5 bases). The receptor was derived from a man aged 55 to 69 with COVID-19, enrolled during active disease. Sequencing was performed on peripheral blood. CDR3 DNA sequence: TGTGCCAGCAGGGCGGGGCGGAACTATGGCTACACCTTC. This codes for CASRAGRNYGYTF.